This T cell receptor beta chain appears in the sequencing data of a study of cytomegalovirus exposure and HLA in healthy donors. Study details: An analysis done earlier identified around 100 million unique TCR beta sequences from about 179 million T cells.

Primers for the PCR totalled 60 Vbeta and 13 Jbeta. Generated by immunoSEQ multiplex PCR, the TCRdb table keeps only in-frame clones and is missing some. There are some 150,000 clones in the sample; around 79% occur only once, and 3% to 4% lies in the top ten. Trimming removed 11 bases from V and 4 bases from J; junction bases left unmatched: 3. Germline-derived CDR1 and CDR2 are SEHNR and FQNEAQ (reference sequence). CDR3 size: 12 residues. Healthy donors of bone marrow made up the group. While unrecorded immune exposures were likely, the donors were nominally healthy when sampled. This donor lacks a recorded CMV serostatus.

The receptor was isolated from a human donor in good health. The chain employs TRBV7-9 and TRBJ1-2; 11 nucleotides line up with TRBD1. Source material: PBMCs. CDR3 sequence: CAFGTGGYGYTF. The DNA for the CDR3 is TGTGCCTTCGGGACAGGGGGCTATGGCTACACCTTC.